Given below is one T cell receptor (beta chain) in context. The junction differs from germline at one of its ends, possibly a read error. Researchers took RNA transcripts and amplified TCR beta CDR3 regions from them. After a first-round RT-PCR with HTBI primers, a second-round multiplex PCR was run. MiXCR, run by TCRdb on the multiplex PCR reads, gives a single entry per CDR3 protein. Of around 1.1 million distinct CDR3 sequences listed, about 38% are singletons. The sample belongs to a study of Graves' ophthalmopathy and Graves' hyperthyroidism. CDR1 and CDR2 from the germline V gene are LNHNV and YYDKDF (reference sequence). The CDR3 runs 15 residues. Hyperthyroidism patients were newly diagnosed, ill under 2 months, and aged 18 to 65 years.

The chain couples TRBV15 to TRBJ2-2; 8 bases line up with TRBD1. The source is an adult man with Graves' hyperthyroidism. The sample was peripheral blood or thyroid tissue (not recorded which). The CDR3 DNA reads as TGTGCCACCAGCGAGCGACAGGGGAGCACCGGGGAGCTGTCTTGG. It is translated as CATSERQGSTGELSW.